This T cell receptor (beta chain) was sequenced in a study of Graves' ophthalmopathy and Graves' hyperthyroidism. Study-level background: Peripheral blood collection took place at initial diagnosis, before any treatment.

This CDR3 is 17 amino acids long. From germline, CDR1 is MNHNS and CDR2 SASEGT. Trimming left V 5 bases short and J 2 bases short, with 19 bases between. For repertoire sequencing, the TCR beta CDR3 regions were amplified from RNA transcripts. HTBI primers primed a first-round RT-PCR, and a second-round multiplex PCR followed. TCRdb independently ran MiXCR on the multiplex PCR reads; one entry per CDR3 protein. The table records hundreds of thousands of distinct CDR3 sequences, about 21% of them present only once. This clonotype was detected many times. The sequence was obtained from a young woman with stable Graves' hyperthyroidism. V usage is TRBV6-1 and J usage is TRBJ1-5; D gene ambiguous. Material for sequencing was peripheral blood. The CDR3 DNA is TGTGCCAGCAGTAAGGAAGGCAACTTTTACGGCAATCAGCCCCAGCATTTT. The encoded protein is CASSKEGNFYGNQPQHF.